These T cell receptor beta chains were read from a single sample in a study of T cell clones after liver transplantation. The data were produced by immunoSEQ multiplex PCR, yet TCRdb's version contains in-frame clones alone and is incomplete. The profile shows roughly 120,000 clones, approximately 90% of them singletons. The starting material was CD4+ T cells from blood, obtained 12 months after liver transplant. The source is a human patient who received a liver transplant. Some T cells may trace back to the graft donor. Both conserved end residues are part of each CDR3. The order of the fields is V gene, clone size, J gene, D gene, CDR3 DNA, CDR3 protein. D genes are given only for firm matches. A clone size is listed for some rows: how often the clone was seen (once, few, many), or a class if it is expanded.

v_call: TRBV10-2; clone_size: .; j_call: TRBJ2-1; d_call: TRBD2; cdr3_nt: TGCGCCAGCAGCCCTACTAGCGGGAGTTACAATGAGCAGTTCTTC; cdr3_aa: CASSPTSGSYNEQFF
v_call: TRBV7-6; clone_size: .; j_call: TRBJ1-1; d_call: .; cdr3_nt: TGTGCCAGCAGCGGGGTCGGACAGACGGCTTTCTTT; cdr3_aa: CASSGVGQTAFF
v_call: TRBV28; clone_size: .; j_call: TRBJ1-4; d_call: TRBD1; cdr3_nt: TGTGCCAGCTGGGGACAGGGGGCGACTAATGAAAAACTGTTTTTT; cdr3_aa: CASWGQGATNEKLFF
v_call: TRBV27; clone_size: .; j_call: TRBJ1-1; d_call: .; cdr3_nt: TGTGCCAGCAGTTTCCTGGGATTAGGAACTGAAGCTTTCTTT; cdr3_aa: CASSFLGLGTEAFF
v_call: TRBV7-2; clone_size: .; j_call: TRBJ1-3; d_call: .; cdr3_nt: TGTGCCAGCAGCTTAAGTGGAAACACCATATATTTT; cdr3_aa: CASSLSGNTIYF
v_call: TRBV7-2; clone_size: .; j_call: TRBJ2-3; d_call: TRBD1; cdr3_nt: TGTGCCAGCAGCTCTCCTGAGGGGGCGACAGATACGCAGTATTTT; cdr3_aa: CASSSPEGATDTQYF
v_call: TRBV5-1; clone_size: .; j_call: TRBJ2-2; d_call: .; cdr3_nt: TGCGCCAGCAGCCCACCGACCGTCGGGGAGCTGTTTTTT; cdr3_aa: CASSPPTVGELFF
v_call: TRBV19; clone_size: .; j_call: TRBJ2-3; d_call: TRBD1; cdr3_nt: TGTGCCAGTGGGAAGCGCGGACAGGGATCGGATACGCAGTATTTT; cdr3_aa: CASGKRGQGSDTQYF
v_call: TRBV7-2; clone_size: .; j_call: TRBJ1-4; d_call: TRBD1; cdr3_nt: TGTGCCAGCAGCTTTCCGGGACAGGGCATGTTGGGTGAAAAACTGTTTTTT; cdr3_aa: CASSFPGQGMLGEKLFF
v_call: TRBV11-2; clone_size: once; j_call: TRBJ2-5; d_call: .; cdr3_nt: TGTGCCAGCAGCCCATCCGTCGAGCGTCCAGAGACCCAGTACTTC; cdr3_aa: CASSPSVERPETQYF
v_call: TRBV7-2; clone_size: .; j_call: TRBJ1-1; d_call: .; cdr3_nt: TGTGCCAGCGCGGGACATATGAACACTGAAGCTTTCTTT; cdr3_aa: CASAGHMNTEAFF
v_call: TRBV5-1; clone_size: .; j_call: TRBJ1-3; d_call: .; cdr3_nt: TGCGCCAGCAGCGTGGGGTCGGCCGGGGGAAACACCATATATTTT; cdr3_aa: CASSVGSAGGNTIYF
v_call: TRBV2; clone_size: .; j_call: TRBJ1-2; d_call: .; cdr3_nt: TGTGCCAGCAGCGACCTTGTAGGGGGCTATGGCTACACCTTC; cdr3_aa: CASSDLVGGYGYTF
v_call: TRBV10-1; clone_size: once; j_call: TRBJ2-7; d_call: TRBD1; cdr3_nt: TGCGCCAGCAGTTCAGGGGGCAATGACGAGCAGTACTTC; cdr3_aa: CASSSGGNDEQYF
v_call: TRBV30; clone_size: .; j_call: TRBJ2-7; d_call: .; cdr3_nt: TGTGCCTGGAGTAGGGCCTACGAGCAGTACTTC; cdr3_aa: CAWSRAYEQYF
v_call: TRBV19; clone_size: .; j_call: TRBJ2-1; d_call: TRBD2; cdr3_nt: TGTGCCAGTAGTTCCGGGACTAGCGGGACCAATGAGCAGTTCTTC; cdr3_aa: CASSSGTSGTNEQFF
v_call: TRBV6-8; clone_size: .; j_call: TRBJ1-4; d_call: TRBD1; cdr3_nt: TGTGCCAGCAGAATGACAGGGATTGGTACTAATGAAAAACTGTTTTTT; cdr3_aa: CASRMTGIGTNEKLFF
v_call: TRBV2; clone_size: .; j_call: TRBJ2-3; d_call: TRBD2; cdr3_nt: TGTGCCAGCAGTGAAACAGGACTAGCTGGTATGGTCACAGATACGCAGTATTTT; cdr3_aa: CASSETGLAGMVTDTQYF
v_call: TRBV2; clone_size: .; j_call: TRBJ2-1; d_call: TRBD1; cdr3_nt: TGTGCCAGCAGGAACCGGGACAGGGCGAATGAGCAGTTCTTC; cdr3_aa: CASRNRDRANEQFF
v_call: TRBV30; clone_size: .; j_call: TRBJ1-1; d_call: .; cdr3_nt: TGTGCCTGGACGACGGACACTGAAGCTTTCTTT; cdr3_aa: CAWTTDTEAFF
v_call: TRBV11-3; clone_size: .; j_call: TRBJ2-7; d_call: .; cdr3_nt: TGTGCCAGCAGCCATTTGTTCGACGACAGCTACGAGCAGTACTTC; cdr3_aa: CASSHLFDDSYEQYF
v_call: TRBV13; clone_size: .; j_call: TRBJ2-2; d_call: .; cdr3_nt: TGTGCCAGCAGCTTAGTTTTCCGCGGAGCCTCCGGGGAGCTGTTTTTT; cdr3_aa: CASSLVFRGASGELFF
v_call: TRBV7-2; clone_size: .; j_call: TRBJ2-1; d_call: .; cdr3_nt: TGTGCCAGCAGCTTAACTCGCTACAATGAGCAGTTCTTC; cdr3_aa: CASSLTRYNEQFF
v_call: TRBV11-2; clone_size: once; j_call: TRBJ2-3; d_call: TRBD1; cdr3_nt: TGTGCCAGCAGCCAGACCGCGGGACAGGGCACAGATACGCAGTATTTT; cdr3_aa: CASSQTAGQGTDTQYF
v_call: TRBV5-1; clone_size: .; j_call: TRBJ2-7; d_call: .; cdr3_nt: TGCGCCAGCAGCTACGGAAACTCCTACGAGCAGTACTTC; cdr3_aa: CASSYGNSYEQYF
v_call: TRBV4-3; clone_size: .; j_call: TRBJ2-2; d_call: .; cdr3_nt: TGCGCCAGCAGCCAAGAGGGGACGAACACCGGGGAGCTGTTTTTT; cdr3_aa: CASSQEGTNTGELFF
v_call: TRBV27; clone_size: .; j_call: TRBJ1-4; d_call: TRBD1; cdr3_nt: TGTGCCAGCAGTTTATCCCTCCCGGACAGGGTAAATGAAAAACTGTTTTTT; cdr3_aa: CASSLSLPDRVNEKLFF
v_call: TRBV7-2; clone_size: .; j_call: TRBJ2-2; d_call: TRBD1; cdr3_nt: TGTGCCAGCAGCACTATGGGACAGCCGAACACCGGGGAGCTGTTTTTT; cdr3_aa: CASSTMGQPNTGELFF
v_call: TRBV7-9; clone_size: .; j_call: TRBJ2-5; d_call: TRBD2; cdr3_nt: TGTGCCAGCAGCTTTAGGACTAGCGGGTACCTAGATACCCAGTACTTC; cdr3_aa: CASSFRTSGYLDTQYF
v_call: TRBV19; clone_size: .; j_call: TRBJ1-1; d_call: .; cdr3_nt: TGTGCCAGTAGTATGACAGAGAGGAACACTGAAGCTTTCTTT; cdr3_aa: CASSMTERNTEAFF
v_call: TRBV18; clone_size: .; j_call: TRBJ2-5; d_call: TRBD2; cdr3_nt: TGTGCCAGCTCACCCCGGAGCGGGAGGGCCGGAGAGACCCAGTACTTC; cdr3_aa: CASSPRSGRAGETQYF
v_call: TRBV27; clone_size: .; j_call: TRBJ2-3; d_call: .; cdr3_nt: TGTGCCAGCAGTTTAGGGCAGGGTTCAGATACGCAGTATTTT; cdr3_aa: CASSLGQGSDTQYF
v_call: TRBV5-8; clone_size: .; j_call: TRBJ1-2; d_call: .; cdr3_nt: TGTGCCAGCACGTTTAGGGCAGGCTATGGCTACACCTTC; cdr3_aa: CASTFRAGYGYTF
v_call: TRBV7-2; clone_size: .; j_call: TRBJ2-3; d_call: .; cdr3_nt: TGTGCCAGCAGCTCGAGGACGGAAAGCACAGATACGCAGTATTTT; cdr3_aa: CASSSRTESTDTQYF
v_call: TRBV7-8; clone_size: .; j_call: TRBJ2-5; d_call: .; cdr3_nt: TGTGCCAGCAGACTTCCCGCTCCCAATAATTTTAAGTACCAAGAGACCCAGTACTTC; cdr3_aa: CASRLPAPNNFKYQETQYF
v_call: TRBV28; clone_size: .; j_call: TRBJ2-7; d_call: .; cdr3_nt: TGTGCCAGCAGTTTAGGACTACGCCAGGAGCAGTACTTC; cdr3_aa: CASSLGLRQEQYF